The next 3 T cell receptor beta chains were all read from a single sample in a study of T cells after yellow fever vaccination. TCRdb reprocessed the 5' RACE reads via MiXCR and lists one record per CDR3 protein. Of 250,000 to 300,000 distinct CDR3 sequences listed, about 5.2% are singletons. Sequenced material: CD4+ T cells sorted from PBMCs, taken on the day of the yellow fever booster vaccination. All receptors derive from a man younger than 30 who received the YFV17D yellow fever vaccine.

As DNA, the CDR3 is TGTGCCAGCAGTTCCATTGATAATTCACCCCTCCACTTT. This translates into CASSSIDNSPLHF. This chain connects TRBV12-3 or TRBV12-4 to TRBJ1-6; no clear D gene. Trimming left V 4 bases short and J 5 bases short, with 6 bases between. The CDR3 is 13 amino acids.

In its sample, this clonotype was seen a few times. The gene calls are TRBV7-6 and TRBJ2-7, with 8 bases fitting TRBD2. The CDR3 loop spans 15 amino acids. V lost 5 bases and J lost 4; bases outside the gene matches: 10. Per germline, CDR1 SGHVS and CDR2 FNYEAQ. DNA of the CDR3: TGTGCCAGCAGCGAAAGCCGGGGGGGCGGGTACGAGCAGTACTTC. Protein sequence: CASSESRGGGYEQYF.

There are a few counts of this clonotype. The genes are TRBV4-2 and TRBJ2-7; D perhaps matches TRBD2 (5 bases). Between the trimmed V and J ends, which lost 1 base and 6 bases, there was a span of 10 bases. CDR1 LGHNA and CDR2 YNFKEQ come from the germline V gene. The length of the CDR3 is 13 residues. In nucleotides, the CDR3 is TGTGCCAGCAGCCAAGTAACGGGAATCGAGCAGTACTTC. It yields the protein CASSQVTGIEQYF.